Listed below are T cell receptor beta chains from one sample, sequenced in a study of chronic HIV infection and antiretroviral therapy. TCRdb analysed the 5' RACE reads with MiXCR anew, one entry per CDR3 protein. The table lists over 40,000 distinct CDR3 sequences, roughly 19% of them singletons, with more than 2.5% in the top ten. The material sequenced was peripheral blood. The receptors come from an adult who had HIV and had not received antiretroviral therapy, or was an uninfected healthy control (not recorded which). Both conserved end residues are part of each CDR3. A D gene is named only where the DNA matches it firmly. Expanded clones are given a class, and other clones once, few, many or no size at all.

abundance: -
v_gene: TRBV20-1
j_gene: TRBJ1-1
d_gene: -
CDR3nt: TGCAGTACAGAGGGGGACACTGAAGCTTTCTTT
CDR3aa: CSTEGDTEAFF

abundance: -
v_gene: TRBV7-9
j_gene: TRBJ1-1
d_gene: -
CDR3nt: TGTGCCAGCAGCTTAGCAGGGACTTACACTGAAGCTTTCTTT
CDR3aa: CASSLAGTYTEAFF

abundance: -
v_gene: TRBV7-6
j_gene: TRBJ2-1
d_gene: TRBD2
CDR3nt: TGTGCCAGCGCTAGGCGGCTAGCGGGAGTCGATGAGCAGTTCTTC
CDR3aa: CASARRLAGVDEQFF

abundance: -
v_gene: TRBV5-1
j_gene: TRBJ2-1
d_gene: -
CDR3nt: TGCGCCAGCAGCTTGGAAGGTTGGACTTACAATGAGCAGTTCTTC
CDR3aa: CASSLEGWTYNEQFF

abundance: few
v_gene: TRBV6-6
j_gene: TRBJ2-3
d_gene: -
CDR3nt: TGTGCCAGCAGAGCCGAGAACACAGATACGCAGTATTTT
CDR3aa: CASRAENTDTQYF

abundance: few
v_gene: TRBV20-1
j_gene: TRBJ2-5
d_gene: -
CDR3nt: TGCAGTGCTAGGGGCCCGCAAACCGGGGGAGAGACCCAGTACTTC
CDR3aa: CSARGPQTGGETQYF

abundance: -
v_gene: TRBV9
j_gene: TRBJ1-3
d_gene: -
CDR3nt: TGTGCCAGCAGCGGAGTGGGGTCTGGAAACACCATATATTTT
CDR3aa: CASSGVGSGNTIYF

abundance: -
v_gene: TRBV20-1
j_gene: TRBJ2-7
d_gene: TRBD1
CDR3nt: TGCAGTGCCCCGAAGGGACAGGGGTGGGAGCAGTACTTC
CDR3aa: CSAPKGQGWEQYF

abundance: -
v_gene: TRBV28
j_gene: TRBJ2-3
d_gene: -
CDR3nt: TGTGCCACCCAGGACTTTTACACAGATACGCAGTATTTT
CDR3aa: CATQDFYTDTQYF

abundance: -
v_gene: TRBV5-1
j_gene: TRBJ2-6
d_gene: -
CDR3nt: TGCGCCAGCAACCCGGAGGGGGGAGCTGGGGCCAACGTCCTGACTTTC
CDR3aa: CASNPEGGAGANVLTF

abundance: few
v_gene: TRBV20-1
j_gene: TRBJ1-1
d_gene: TRBD1
CDR3nt: TGCAGTGCTAGACGTAGACAGGGAGGGACTGAAGCTTTCTTT
CDR3aa: CSARRRQGGTEAFF

abundance: -
v_gene: TRBV29-1
j_gene: TRBJ1-1
d_gene: -
CDR3nt: TGCAGCGCTAGAGACACGAACACTGAAGCTTTCTTT
CDR3aa: CSARDTNTEAFF

abundance: -
v_gene: TRBV4-1
j_gene: TRBJ2-3
d_gene: TRBD1
CDR3nt: TGCGCCAGCAGCCTGGGACAGTCCCTCACAGATACGCAGTATTTT
CDR3aa: CASSLGQSLTDTQYF

abundance: -
v_gene: TRBV4-1
j_gene: TRBJ1-6
d_gene: -
CDR3nt: TGCGCCAGCAGCCAATGGGACATGCTCCCGTCCAATTCACCCCTCCACTTT
CDR3aa: CASSQWDMLPSNSPLHF

abundance: few
v_gene: TRBV5-4
j_gene: TRBJ2-3
d_gene: TRBD2
CDR3nt: TGTGCCAGCAGCTTGGCCGGCGGGAGTGGAGATACGCAGTATTTT
CDR3aa: CASSLAGGSGDTQYF

abundance: -
v_gene: TRBV9
j_gene: TRBJ2-3
d_gene: -
CDR3nt: TGTGCCAGCAGCGCCTCCTCATCCACAGATACGCAGTATTTT
CDR3aa: CASSASSSTDTQYF

abundance: few
v_gene: TRBV12-3/TRBV12-4
j_gene: TRBJ1-5
d_gene: -
CDR3nt: TGTGCCAGCAGTACGGACGGGCGGGCGAATCAGCCCCAGCATTTT
CDR3aa: CASSTDGRANQPQHF

abundance: few
v_gene: TRBV28
j_gene: TRBJ2-7
d_gene: TRBD1
CDR3nt: TGTGCCAGCAGTTTAAGGGGGCCCTCCTACGAGCAGTACTTC
CDR3aa: CASSLRGPSYEQYF

abundance: few
v_gene: TRBV28
j_gene: TRBJ1-6
d_gene: TRBD1
CDR3nt: TGTGCCAGCAGTTTATACTCGGACAGGCATTCACCCCTCCACTTT
CDR3aa: CASSLYSDRHSPLHF

abundance: -
v_gene: TRBV28
j_gene: TRBJ2-1
d_gene: -
CDR3nt: TGTGCCAGCAGGACGCCCTCGGGGGATGGTGAGCAGTTCTTC
CDR3aa: CASRTPSGDGEQFF

abundance: few
v_gene: TRBV15
j_gene: TRBJ1-3
d_gene: -
CDR3nt: TGTGCCACCAGCAGAGACGAAATCCGGGACGCCAGGAACACCATATATTTT
CDR3aa: CATSRDEIRDARNTIYF

abundance: -
v_gene: TRBV29-1
j_gene: TRBJ2-5
d_gene: -
CDR3nt: TGCAGCACCGAGGGGGGGGAGGAGACCCAGTACTTC
CDR3aa: CSTEGGEETQYF

abundance: few
v_gene: TRBV28
j_gene: TRBJ2-3
d_gene: -
CDR3nt: TGTGCCAGCACCCCCCAAGGGAAAAACAGGGATACGCAGTATTTT
CDR3aa: CASTPQGKNRDTQYF

abundance: -
v_gene: TRBV9
j_gene: TRBJ2-3
d_gene: TRBD2
CDR3nt: TGTGCCAGCAGCGTAGAAGCGTGGGAGGGGACAGATACGCAGTATTTT
CDR3aa: CASSVEAWEGTDTQYF

abundance: -
v_gene: TRBV2
j_gene: TRBJ2-3
d_gene: TRBD2
CDR3nt: TGTGCCAGCAGCTCAGGGAGGGGTAGCACAGATACGCAGTATTTT
CDR3aa: CASSSGRGSTDTQYF

abundance: -
v_gene: TRBV10-3
j_gene: TRBJ2-1
d_gene: TRBD2
CDR3nt: TGTGCCATCAGGGGACTAGCGGGAGACAATGAGCAGTTCTTC
CDR3aa: CAIRGLAGDNEQFF

abundance: few
v_gene: TRBV18
j_gene: TRBJ2-3
d_gene: -
CDR3nt: TGTGCCAGCTCACCGCGAGACTGGGATACGCAGTATTTT
CDR3aa: CASSPRDWDTQYF

abundance: -
v_gene: TRBV29-1
j_gene: TRBJ1-1
d_gene: TRBD1
CDR3nt: TGCAGCGTTGAAGGGGACAGTTGGCCTCAAGCTTTCTTT
CDR3aa: CSVEGDSWPQAFF

abundance: few
v_gene: TRBV19
j_gene: TRBJ1-1
d_gene: TRBD1
CDR3nt: TGTGCCAGTAGAATGGACAGGGTGAACACTGAAGCTTTCTTT
CDR3aa: CASRMDRVNTEAFF

abundance: few
v_gene: TRBV15
j_gene: TRBJ2-7
d_gene: -
CDR3nt: TGTGCCACCAGCAGGGCTCAGGGAGGATACGAGCAGTACTTC
CDR3aa: CATSRAQGGYEQYF

abundance: -
v_gene: TRBV9
j_gene: TRBJ2-5
d_gene: TRBD2
CDR3nt: TGTGCCAGCAGCCTCCACCCAGCGGGAGAACAAGAGACCCAGTACTTC
CDR3aa: CASSLHPAGEQETQYF

abundance: -
v_gene: TRBV12-3/TRBV12-4
j_gene: TRBJ2-1
d_gene: TRBD2
CDR3nt: TGTGCCAGCAGCCCGGGACTAGCTGATTACAATGAGCAGTTCTTC
CDR3aa: CASSPGLADYNEQFF

abundance: -
v_gene: TRBV4-1
j_gene: TRBJ2-6
d_gene: -
CDR3nt: TGCGCCAGCCGATCTATAGTGGGGGGCGCCGGGGCCAACGTCCTGACTTTC
CDR3aa: CASRSIVGGAGANVLTF

abundance: few
v_gene: TRBV29-1
j_gene: TRBJ1-4
d_gene: -
CDR3nt: TGCAGCGTTGGGACAGACATAAATGAAAAACTGTTTTTT
CDR3aa: CSVGTDINEKLFF

abundance: -
v_gene: TRBV28
j_gene: TRBJ2-3
d_gene: -
CDR3nt: TGTCCCAGGGAGGACCCGCCAGATACGCAGTATTTT
CDR3aa: CPREDPPDTQYF

abundance: few
v_gene: TRBV12-5
j_gene: TRBJ1-1
d_gene: -
CDR3nt: TGTGCTAGTGGCCTGGGAGCGAACACTGAAGCTTTCTTT
CDR3aa: CASGLGANTEAFF

abundance: once
v_gene: TRBV28
j_gene: TRBJ1-1
d_gene: -
CDR3nt: TGTGCCAGCAGCCTGGGAGGCGTCGGGGCTTTCTTT
CDR3aa: CASSLGGVGAFF

abundance: few
v_gene: TRBV12-3/TRBV12-4
j_gene: TRBJ1-1
d_gene: -
CDR3nt: TGTGCCAGCAGTTTCGTGGGAGGCCTCACTGAAGCTTTCTTT
CDR3aa: CASSFVGGLTEAFF

abundance: few
v_gene: TRBV5-1
j_gene: TRBJ1-5
d_gene: -
CDR3nt: TGCGCCAGCAGCCCGAGCGGAACAGCGGGAAGCAATCAGCCCCAGCATTTT
CDR3aa: CASSPSGTAGSNQPQHF

abundance: -
v_gene: TRBV7-3
j_gene: TRBJ1-1
d_gene: -
CDR3nt: TGTGCCAGCAGCTTGGAAGTGCCCTACACCGACCTAAACACTGAAGCTTTCTTT
CDR3aa: CASSLEVPYTDLNTEAFF

abundance: -
v_gene: TRBV28
j_gene: TRBJ2-7
d_gene: -
CDR3nt: TGTGCCAGCAGCCCATGGCCCACGATTGCCTACGAGCAGTACTTC
CDR3aa: CASSPWPTIAYEQYF

abundance: -
v_gene: TRBV11-2
j_gene: TRBJ2-1
d_gene: TRBD2
CDR3nt: TGTGCCAGCAGCCAGATTAGCGGGAGGGCCGGGAATGAGCAGTTCTTC
CDR3aa: CASSQISGRAGNEQFF

abundance: -
v_gene: TRBV10-2
j_gene: TRBJ1-2
d_gene: -
CDR3nt: TGCGCCAGCGGTCTGGGTGGCTACACCTTC
CDR3aa: CASGLGGYTF

abundance: -
v_gene: TRBV27
j_gene: TRBJ2-7
d_gene: TRBD1
CDR3nt: TGTGCCAGCAGTCCCCGACAGGGGAGATACGAGCAGTACTTC
CDR3aa: CASSPRQGRYEQYF

abundance: -
v_gene: TRBV29-1
j_gene: TRBJ1-5
d_gene: -
CDR3nt: TGCAGCGTTGAAGAGAACAGCAATCAGCCCCAGCATTTT
CDR3aa: CSVEENSNQPQHF

abundance: few
v_gene: TRBV28
j_gene: TRBJ1-1
d_gene: -
CDR3nt: TGTGCCAGCAGTTTATGGGGGCGGACTGAAGCTTTCTTT
CDR3aa: CASSLWGRTEAFF

abundance: few
v_gene: TRBV28
j_gene: TRBJ1-2
d_gene: -
CDR3nt: TGTGCCAGCAGAAAGCCCAGCAGGGCCGAGTATGGCTACACCTTC
CDR3aa: CASRKPSRAEYGYTF

abundance: -
v_gene: TRBV28
j_gene: TRBJ2-7
d_gene: TRBD2
CDR3nt: TGTGCCAGCAGTTCAAGGACTAGTTTAGACGAGCAGTACTTC
CDR3aa: CASSSRTSLDEQYF

abundance: -
v_gene: TRBV6-5
j_gene: TRBJ2-2
d_gene: -
CDR3nt: TGTGCCAGCAGTCCCCGGCGAGTATTCAGCACCGGGGAGCTGTTTTTT
CDR3aa: CASSPRRVFSTGELFF